The T cell receptor beta chain under discussion was sequenced for a study of cytomegalovirus exposure and HLA in healthy donors. PCR employed 60 Vbeta and 13 Jbeta primers. Measured with immunoSEQ multiplex PCR; TCRdb has only the in-frame clones, and not every one. The sample has some 85,000 clones, 65% to 85% seen once. CDR3 length: 14 amino acids. CDR1 SGHTA and CDR2 FQGNSA come from the germline V gene. V was clipped by 4 bases and J by 0 bases, with 9 bases between them. The chain joins TRBV7-2 to TRBJ1-1; unclear D gene. The sequence came from a man aged 18 to 29 in good health and CMV-seronegative. Sequenced material: PBMCs. DNA for the CDR3: TGTGCCAGCAGCTATCAGTCTCTGAACACTGAAGCTTTCTTT. Encoded protein: CASSYQSLNTEAFF.